Presented here are 9 T cell receptor beta chains from one specimen sequenced in a study of T cell responses to AZD1222 COVID-19 vaccine. Method: immunoSEQ multiplex PCR; TCRdb's copy keeps in-frame clones and lacks some. The sample includes roughly 170,000 clones, roughly 92% of them seen just once. The specimen comprised peripheral blood, sampled 28 days after the second AZD1222 dose. The receptors derive from an adult who received the AZD1222 COVID-19 vaccine.

V gene TRBV9 combines with J gene TRBJ1-2; TRBD1 might be the D (6 bases). Per germline, CDR1 SGDLS and CDR2 YYNGEE. The CDR3 is 13 residues long. Trimming took off 4 bases at V and 2 bases at J, with 9 bases between the two ends. The DNA for the CDR3 is TGTGCCAGCAGCCGGACAGCGAACTATGGCTACACCTTC. This codes for CASSRTANYGYTF.

The V and J genes are TRBV2 and TRBJ1-4, with D unclear. Germline V lookup: CDR1 SNHLY, CDR2 FYNNEI. This CDR3 comprises 16 residues. V dropped 6 bases and J dropped 7 bases, with 21 bases sitting between them. In DNA form, the CDR3 reads TGTGCCAGCAGGCCATCTTCCACAGTCTACCTTGAAAAACTGTTTTTT. Encoded protein: CASRPSSTVYLEKLFF.

This sequence joins TRBV20-1 and TRBJ2-1, with D tentatively TRBD2 (5 bases). The germline V and J ends were trimmed by 3 bases and 10 bases, with 13 bases remaining between them. The CDR3 length is 12 residues. CDR1 is DFQATT and CDR2 is SNEGSKA in the germline V gene (reference sequence). The CDR3 protein is CSASSEVDEQFF. DNA of the CDR3: TGCAGTGCTAGTAGCGAGGTGGACGAGCAGTTCTTC.

The CDR3 DNA reads TGCGCCAGCAGCCAAGGGGCCGAGGGGGCGTATGGCTACACCTTC. Amino acid sequence: CASSQGAEGAYGYTF. V gene TRBV4-1 combines with J gene TRBJ1-2; 7 nucleotides match TRBD1. J gave up 5 bases and V 1 base, and 7 bases lay outside the gene matches. The CDR3 extends over 15 amino acids. Germline CDR1 reads MGHRA; CDR2 reads YSYEKL.

V and J are TRBV3-1 (or the pseudogene TRBV3-2) and TRBJ1-2; perhaps TRBD1 as D (6 bases). CDR1 and CDR2 (germline): LGHDT, YNNKEL (reference sequence). The V end lost 10 bases, the J end lost 8 bases, and 17 bases lay between the germline ends. The CDR3 is 12 amino acids. CDR3 sequence (DNA): TGTGCCACCTCCGGGACAAGACCAGGCTACACCTTC. Translating it yields CATSGTRPGYTF.

This chain connects TRBV4-1 to TRBJ1-2, with 8 bases that match TRBD1. The CDR3 is made up of 16 amino acids. V gave up 0 bases and J gave up 4 bases; unmatched junction bases: 7. Germline V gene data show CDR1 as MGHRA and CDR2 as YSYEKL. CDR3 nucleotide sequence: TGCGCCAGCAGCCAAGAAGCCAGGGGGCGCGTCTATGGCTACACCTTC. Its translation is CASSQEARGRVYGYTF.

The CDR3 loop is CASSRTGNNSPLHF. In DNA form, the CDR3 reads TGTGCCAGCAGTCGGACAGGCAATAATTCACCCCTCCACTTT. The chain joins TRBV4-2 to TRBJ1-6, with 7 nucleotides matching TRBD1. The CDR3 is 14 residues long. The V gene end was trimmed by 6 bases and the J gene end by 5 bases; junction bases not matched to a gene: 4. CDR1 and CDR2 (germline): LGHNA, YNFKEQ.

V and J are TRBV10-3 and TRBJ2-7, with TRBD2 identical over 7 bases. This CDR3 has 15 residues. Germline assignment: CDR1 ENHRY and CDR2 SYGVKD. The V segment lost 7 bases and the J segment 0 bases; nucleotides outside the gene matches: 9. For the CDR3, the DNA is TGTGCCATCAATCCTGGGCGGGGGAGCTCCTACGAGCAGTACTTC. As protein: CAINPGRGSSYEQYF.

The genes are TRBV24-1 and TRBJ1-1; D remains unclear. CDR1 and CDR2 (germline): KGHDR, SFDVKD. This CDR3 spans 14 amino acids. V was shortened by 5 bases and J by 4 bases, with 13 bases between the two germline ends. This CDR3 is CATSGGPFFTEAFF. DNA for the CDR3: TGTGCCACCAGTGGCGGCCCCTTCTTCACTGAAGCTTTCTTT.